What follows is one T cell receptor beta chain and its context. Trimming cost V 4 bases and J 7 bases; bases outside gene matches: 13. This CDR3 has 15 amino acids. The germline CDR1 and CDR2 sequences are SGDLS and YYNGEE. This sample is part of a study of blood T cell repertoires in COVID-19. Across the study: Sites in the United States, Italy and Spain provided acute and convalescent COVID-19 samples.

Produced via immunoSEQ multiplex PCR; TCRdb's table is partial and in-frame only. Of 210,000 or so clones detected, 81% appear once; the ten largest clones hold 8.9%. Recruits, aged about 18 to 95 years, lived in 24 US areas. This rearrangement joins TRBV9 to TRBJ2-7; 8 bases match TRBD1. Sequences were obtained from PBMCs or T cells enriched from blood (not recorded which). This receptor was taken from a woman between 45 and 65 years old with acute COVID-19. The CDR3 is CASSIRQGPLGEQYF. CDR3 coding DNA: TGTGCCAGCAGCATCCGACAGGGGCCCCTCGGGGAGCAGTACTTC.